The 31 T cell receptor beta chains listed next were all sequenced from one sample in a study of shared clonotypes between healthy human individuals. This table comes from immunoSEQ multiplex PCR, and its TCRdb copy is limited to in-frame clones, with some not included. The table records roughly 110,000 clones, approximately 70% of them present only once. Sequenced material: memory CD8+ T cells sorted from blood. Subset specified: CD45RO+ cells pooled with CCR7-negative TemRA cells. The receptors come from a woman in her thirties in good health.

The chain carries TRBV28 and TRBJ2-7, with TRBD2 identical over 9 bases. Trimming at V came to 7 bases and at J to 3 bases, leaving 10 bases not matched to a gene. Germline V gives CDR1 MDHEN, CDR2 SYDVKM. The CDR3 consists of 15 residues. CDR3 sequence reads: CASTESTSGYYEQYF. In DNA form, the CDR3 reads TGTGCCAGCACGGAGTCGACTAGCGGTTACTACGAGCAGTACTTC. The variable domain in full, with the rest retrieved from reference TRBV28 and TRBJ2-7, is DVKVTQSSRYLVKRTGEKVFLECVQDMDHENMFWYRQDPGLGLRLIYFSYDVKMKEKGDIPEGYSVSREKKERFSLILESASTNQTSMYLCASTESTSGYYEQYFGPGTRLTVT.

This chain connects TRBV6-5 to TRBJ2-1; TRBD2 matches at 7 bases. Per germline, CDR1 MNHEY and CDR2 SVGAGI. J gave up 2 bases and V 2 bases, and 6 bases lay outside the gene matches. The CDR3 length is 16 residues. As DNA, the CDR3 is TGTGCCAGCAGTTACGCCTCTAGCGGCACCTACAATGAGCAGTTCTTC. This sequence encodes CASSYASSGTYNEQFF.

In this sample, this clone turned up a few times. The chain recombines TRBV11-2 with TRBJ2-7; D possibly corresponds to TRBD2 (6 bases). The CDR3 consists of 13 residues. Trimming cost V 5 bases and J 2 bases, with 10 bases left between them. Germline-derived CDR1 and CDR2 are SGHAT and FQNNGV. CDR3 nucleotides: TGTGCCAGCAGCGCGGGGTTTACCTACGAGCAGTACTTC. This translates into CASSAGFTYEQYF.

The chain links TRBV28 to TRBJ2-7; D may be TRBD1 (6 bases). V gave up 1 base and J gave up 6 bases, with 10 bases separating them. Germline loops: CDR1 MDHEN, CDR2 SYDVKM. The CDR3 covers 13 residues. The CDR3 DNA reads as TGTGCCAGCAGTTTATTCCCAGGGGTCGAGCAGTACTTC. Amino acid sequence: CASSLFPGVEQYF.

The rearrangement links TRBV27 to TRBJ1-5, with 7 bases that match TRBD1. V trimming: 1 base; J trimming: 5 bases; junction bases outside the gene matches: 5. The germline gives CDR1 MNHEY, CDR2 SMNVEV (reference sequence). CDR3 length: 15 residues. The CDR3 nucleotides are TGTGCCAGCAGTTTATTTGGGACAGCTGATCAGCCCCAGCATTTT. It codes for CASSLFGTADQPQHF.

The genes are TRBV28 and TRBJ2-7; TRBD2 matches at 9 bases. From germline, CDR1 is MDHEN and CDR2 SYDVKM. CDR3 length equals 18 residues. Trimming at V came to 2 bases and at J to 3 bases, leaving 14 bases not matched to a gene. Written as DNA, the CDR3 is TGTGCCAGCAGTTTAGGGCGCATGTGGAGCGGGGGGTTCTACGAGCAGTACTTC. This sequence encodes CASSLGRMWSGGFYEQYF.

V and J are TRBV28 and TRBJ2-7; unclear D gene. Germline V lookup: CDR1 MDHEN, CDR2 SYDVKM. The CDR3 loop spans 14 amino acids. Trimming stripped 3 bases from V and 2 bases from J, with 11 bases between. CDR3: CASSFPARAYEQYF. The CDR3 coding sequence is TGTGCCAGCAGTTTCCCTGCTAGAGCCTACGAGCAGTACTTC.

The chain couples TRBV5-4 to TRBJ2-5; D assignment may be TRBD1 or TRBD2 (6 bases each). Looked up from germline, CDR1 is SGHNT and CDR2 is YYREEE (reference sequence). The CDR3 has 14 residues. Deletions cut 4 bases from V and 4 bases from J, with 14 bases between. CDR3 nucleotides: TGTGCCAGCAGCGCAGTAGGGGGACTAGAGACCCAGTACTTC. This gives the protein CASSAVGGLETQYF. Complete variable domain (other parts from reference TRBV5-4 and TRBJ2-5): ETGVTQSPTHLIKTRGQQVTLRCSSQSGHNTVSWYQQALGQGPQFIFQYYREEENGRGNFPPRFSGLQFPNYSSELNVNALELDDSALYLCASSAVGGLETQYFGPGTRLLVL.

Remarks on this clone: A read error may account for a junction end that differs from germline. This chain uses TRBV5-4 with TRBJ2-5; 7 positions agree with TRBD1. Per the germline V gene, CDR1 is SGHNT and CDR2 is YYREEE (reference sequence). This CDR3 spans 14 amino acids. DNA for the CDR3: TGTGCCAGCAGCTCGGACAGGCCCCTTCCCCCGGTGCACTTC. Amino acid sequence: CASSSDRPLPPVHF. Full variable domain (outside the CDR3, taken from reference TRBV5-4 and TRBJ2-5): ETGVTQSPTHLIKTRGQQVTLRCSSQSGHNTVSWYQQALGQGPQFIFQYYREEENGRGNFPPRFSGLQFPNYSSELNVNALELDDSALYLCASSSDRPLPPVHFGPGTRLLVL.

The rearrangement joins TRBV25-1 to TRBJ2-7; either TRBD1 or TRBD2 may supply D (5 bases each). The germline V and J ends were trimmed by 7 bases and 6 bases, with 13 bases remaining between them. Germline CDR1 MGHDK, CDR2 SYGVNS. This CDR3 is built from 12 residues. The CDR3 protein is CASITRGGEQYF. In DNA, the CDR3 is TGTGCCAGCATAACGAGGGGTGGCGAGCAGTACTTC.

The table lists this clone with many counts. The V and J genes are TRBV28 and TRBJ1-2; tentative D call: TRBD1 (5 bases). The CDR3 contains 15 residues. Germline CDR1 is MDHEN and CDR2 is SYDVKM. V was cut by 7 bases and J by 1 base, with 16 bases left in between. CDR3 DNA sequence: TGTGCCAGCACCTCGGGACCGCTGAGTAACTATGGCTACACCTTC. Amino acid sequence: CASTSGPLSNYGYTF.

The chain couples TRBV7-2 to TRBJ2-7; unclear D gene. This CDR3 spans 14 amino acids. Per germline, CDR1 SGHTA and CDR2 FQGNSA. The V end lost 2 bases, the J end lost 0 bases, and 8 bases lay between the germline ends. The CDR3 DNA sequence: TGTGCCAGCAGCTTAAGCCCCAGCTCCTACGAGCAGTACTTC. Residues: CASSLSPSSYEQYF.

This clone occurred many times. V gene TRBV7-8 combines with J gene TRBJ2-3; perhaps TRBD2 as D (5 bases). Germline V lookup: CDR1 SGHVS, CDR2 FQNEAQ. Deletions cut 3 bases from V and 4 bases from J, with 20 bases between. There are 17 residues in the CDR3. The CDR3 here is CASSLGDFLYPPDTQYF. The CDR3 DNA reads TGTGCCAGCAGCTTGGGAGACTTCCTTTACCCTCCAGATACGCAGTATTTT. Filled out from reference TRBV7-8 and TRBJ2-3, the complete variable domain reads GAGVSQSPRYKVAKRGQDVALRCDPISGHVSLFWYQQALGQGPEFLTYFQNEAQLDKSGLPSDRFFAERPEGSVSTLKIQRTQQEDSAVYLCASSLGDFLYPPDTQYFGPGTRLTVL.

The chain links TRBV28 to TRBJ2-7; 7 bases align to TRBD2. This CDR3 has 15 residues. With 5 bases clipped from V and 5 bases from J, the junction kept 12 bases outside the gene matches. Per germline, CDR1 MDHEN and CDR2 SYDVKM. The CDR3 nucleotides read TGTGCCAGCAGTCCTATCTTGACTAGCATCCACGAGCAGTACTTC. Translated: CASSPILTSIHEQYF.

The V call is TRBV27, the J call TRBJ2-7; the match to TRBD2 covers 9 bases. CDR1 is MNHEY, CDR2 SMNVEV, per germline (reference sequence). CDR3 length equals 16 residues. The V segment lost 0 bases and the J segment 3 bases; nucleotides outside the gene matches: 6. CDR3 region: CASSLSAPSGIYEQYF. The DNA of the CDR3 is TGTGCCAGCAGTTTATCGGCTCCTAGCGGGATCTACGAGCAGTACTTC.

The V and J genes are TRBV28 and TRBJ1-2; possible D gene TRBD1, 6 bases. The germline CDR1 and CDR2 sequences are MDHEN and SYDVKM. The CDR3 extends over 14 amino acids. Deletions cut 3 bases from V and 4 bases from J, with 12 bases between. The CDR3 spells CASSLPTGIYGYTF. Written as DNA, the CDR3 is TGTGCCAGCAGTTTGCCAACAGGGATCTATGGCTACACCTTC.

The rearrangement joins TRBV18 to TRBJ2-5, with D possibly matching TRBD2 (6 bases). Per the germline V gene, CDR1 is KGHSH and CDR2 is LQKENI. The ends were cut back, 4 bases at V and 5 bases at J, with 14 bases in the middle. The CDR3 is made up of 14 amino acids. CDR3 amino acids: CASSRLVREETQYF. The CDR3 DNA reads TGTGCCAGCTCACGACTAGTGAGAGAGGAGACCCAGTACTTC. Variable domain in full (rest from reference TRBV18 and TRBJ2-5): NAGVMQNPRHLVRRRGQEARLRCSPMKGHSHVYWYRQLPEEGLKFMVYLQKENIIDESGMPKERFSAEFPKEGPSILRIQQVVRGDSAAYFCASSRLVREETQYFGPGTRLLVL.

The chain couples TRBV6-1 to TRBJ1-5; tentative D call: TRBD1 (6 bases). V was clipped by 1 base and J by 6 bases, with 10 bases between them. In germline, CDR1 is MNHNS, CDR2 SASEGT. The CDR3 consists of 14 residues. The CDR3 protein is CASSEEGEVQPQHF. CDR3 in DNA: TGTGCCAGCAGTGAAGAGGGGGAGGTTCAGCCCCAGCATTTT.

The gene calls are TRBV11-2 and TRBJ2-7, with TRBD1 matching 12 bases. CDR3 length: 14 residues. Germline CDR1 reads SGHAT; CDR2 reads FQNNGV. J gave up 6 bases and V 6 bases, and 6 bases lay outside the gene matches. The CDR3 region has the DNA TGTGCCAGCAGTCCCGGGACAGGGGGCATCGAGCAGTACTTC. Residues: CASSPGTGGIEQYF.

The rearrangement joins TRBV10-1 to TRBJ2-5, with unresolved D. V was clipped by 4 bases and J by 5 bases, with 14 bases between them. This CDR3 region has 14 residues. Germline V gene lookup returns CDR1 WNHNN and CDR2 SYGVQD (reference sequence). This CDR3 is CASSADTSRETQYF. The CDR3 DNA follows: TGCGCCAGCAGTGCTGACACCTCCAGGGAGACCCAGTACTTC.

The count of this clone is one. The chain has TRBV7-9 and TRBJ2-5, with 8 bases matching TRBD2. The V segment lost 5 bases and the J segment 11 bases; nucleotides outside the gene matches: 13. The CDR3 has 14 residues. Per the germline V gene, CDR1 is SEHNR and CDR2 is FQNEAQ (reference sequence). In DNA, the CDR3 is TGTGCCAGCAGCCCGGGTACTAGCGGAACAAATCAGTACTTC. As protein: CASSPGTSGTNQYF.

This CDR3 is CASSLGLAGVTGELFF. The DNA for the CDR3 is TGTGCCAGCAGTCTCGGACTAGCGGGAGTAACCGGGGAGCTGTTTTTT. The rearrangement uses TRBV28 and TRBJ2-2; TRBD2 agrees at 13 bases. Germline V gene data show CDR1 as MDHEN and CDR2 as SYDVKM. This CDR3 is built from 16 residues. The V gene end was trimmed by 5 bases and the J gene end by 5 bases; junction bases not matched to a gene: 5.

This clone occurred a few times. CDR3 sequence: CASRDVDTQYF. For the CDR3, the DNA is TGTGCCAGCCGGGACGTCGATACGCAGTATTTT. V is TRBV28 and J is TRBJ2-3; D may be TRBD1 or TRBD2 (5 bases each). This CDR3 spans 11 amino acids. Deletions cut 8 bases from V and 6 bases from J, with 9 bases between. CDR1 is MDHEN and CDR2 is SYDVKM in the germline V gene.

The chain links TRBV18 to TRBJ2-7, with unresolved D. CDR3 size: 18 residues. From germline, CDR1 is KGHSH and CDR2 LQKENI. Trimming stripped 0 bases from V and 5 bases from J, with 23 bases between. This CDR3 reads CASSPPKLARPYAHEQYF. Here the CDR3 DNA reads TGTGCCAGCTCACCACCGAAGCTCGCGCGGCCCTACGCCCACGAGCAGTACTTC.

The chain recombines TRBV5-1 with TRBJ2-6, with TRBD1 matching over 9 bases. J gave up 2 bases and V 4 bases, and 16 bases lay outside the gene matches. From germline, CDR1 is SGHRS and CDR2 YFSETQ. The CDR3 spans 20 residues. This CDR3 reads CASSSVRTGELRTGANVLTF. Written as DNA, the CDR3 is TGCGCCAGCAGCAGCGTTAGGACAGGGGAACTTAGGACTGGGGCCAACGTCCTGACTTTC. The variable domain in full, completed from reference TRBV5-1 and TRBJ2-6, reads KAGVTQTPRYLIKTRGQQVTLSCSPISGHRSVSWYQQTPGQGLQFLFEYFSETQRNKGNFPGRFSGRQFSNSRSEMNVSTLELGDSALYLCASSSVRTGELRTGANVLTFGAGSRLTVL.

V gene TRBV7-6 combines with J gene TRBJ2-7; 10 nucleotides agree with TRBD2. The CDR3 runs to 16 residues. CDR1 and CDR2 from the germline V gene are SGHVS and FNYEAQ. The ends lost 3 bases at V and 2 bases at J; junction bases unmatched: 7. CDR3 coding DNA: TGTGCCAGCAGCTTCTTGACTAGCGGGCCGACCTACGAGCAGTACTTC. Translated: CASSFLTSGPTYEQYF.

The rearrangement links TRBV29-1 to TRBJ2-1; D ambiguous. The V end was cut by 6 bases, the J end by 1 base, with 13 bases between. The germline CDR1 and CDR2 sequences are SQVTM and ANQGSEA. The CDR3 loop spans 14 amino acids. The CDR3 bases are TGCAGCGTGCCCTATGGGTTGTCCTACAATGAGCAGTTCTTC. This encodes CSVPYGLSYNEQFF.

This clone was found many times. J is TRBJ2-1 and V is TRBV5-8; 7 nucleotides agree with TRBD2. Germline values: CDR1 SGHTS, CDR2 YDEGEE. V shed 0 bases and J 6 bases; nucleotides not matched to a gene: 3. The CDR3 runs 14 residues. The CDR3: CASSLGLATNEQFF. The CDR3 DNA reads as TGTGCCAGCAGCTTGGGACTAGCAACCAATGAGCAGTTCTTC.

This chain uses TRBV28 with TRBJ1-1; no firm D call. This CDR3 contains 13 residues. The V end lost 9 bases, the J end lost 5 bases, and 16 bases lay between the germline ends. CDR1 MDHEN and CDR2 SYDVKM come from the germline V gene. The chain's CDR3 is CASSRWRGTEAFF. CDR3 nucleotide sequence: TGTGCCAGTAGTCGTTGGCGTGGAACTGAAGCTTTCTTT.

The chain combines TRBV19 with TRBJ2-7; no definite D call. In germline, CDR1 is LNHDA, CDR2 SQIVND (reference sequence). With 3 bases removed from V and 3 bases from J, the gap between germline ends came to 12 bases. The CDR3 is 14 amino acids. The CDR3, as DNA: TGTGCCAGTAGTATTAGACAAGCCGGCTACGAGCAGTACTTC. This codes for CASSIRQAGYEQYF.

Here the CDR3 reads CASSKEAVGFETQYF. The CDR3 coding sequence is TGTGCCAGCAGCAAGGAGGCAGTGGGTTTTGAGACCCAGTACTTC. The gene calls are TRBV21-1 and TRBJ2-5; whether TRBD2, the table's D call, matches the DNA was not checked. TRBV21-1 is tagged as a pseudogene. This CDR3 region has 15 residues.